The TCR beta chain under discussion was sequenced for a study of blood T cell repertoires in COVID-19. At the level of the study: PBMCs, B-cell-depleted T cells, or T cells provided the cDNA or gDNA that made up the material.

Per the study methods: It was from reference gene primer amplification that nucleated cell counts were estimated. Libraries were prepared by immunoSEQ multiplex PCR; TCRdb keeps only in-frame clonotypes and omits some of them. That table furnishes V, J and clone size, whereas the DNA furnished D and trimming. The table records hundreds of thousands of clones, 80% to 90% of them present only once. The CDR3 contains 19 residues. V gave up 4 bases and J gave up 1 base; unmatched junction bases: 11. In germline, CDR1 is LGHDT, CDR2 YNNKEL (reference sequence). This receptor was obtained from a woman between 35 and 50 years old with active or convalescent COVID-19. The chain uses TRBV3-1 (or the pseudogene TRBV3-2) and TRBJ1-4; 11 bases match TRBD1. The sample was peripheral blood. This CDR3 is CASSPRTGTGGLTNEKLFF. DNA for the CDR3: TGTGCCAGCAGCCCCAGAACCGGGACAGGGGGGCTAACTAATGAAAAACTGTTTTTT.